These 3 T cell receptor beta chains were all obtained from the same sample, sequenced in a study of cytomegalovirus exposure and HLA in healthy donors. Both 60 Vbeta primers and 13 Jbeta primers went into the PCR. Some clones are missing from TCRdb's copy, which holds only in-frame ones; the method was immunoSEQ multiplex PCR. Here the sample spans around 230,000 clones, about 85% being singletons. The source material was PBMCs. All receptors come from a girl aged 2 to 9 in good health and CMV-seronegative.

This chain connects TRBV30 to TRBJ1-5; possibly TRBD1 for D (5 bases). The V end was cut by 6 bases, the J end by 3 bases, with 15 bases between. Per the germline V gene, CDR1 is GTSNPN and CDR2 is SVGIG (reference sequence). The CDR3 consists of 14 residues. CDR3 protein: CACDSGGYNQPQHF. The CDR3 nucleotides are TGTGCCTGTGACTCCGGGGGGTACAATCAGCCCCAGCATTTT.

V is TRBV5-1 and J is TRBJ2-1; D is possibly TRBD2 (6 bases). Germline V gives CDR1 SGHRS, CDR2 YFSETQ. The V end lost 1 base, the J end lost 2 bases, and 10 bases lay between the germline ends. The CDR3 totals 15 residues. This chain's CDR3 is CASSLKAGPYNEQFF. The CDR3 DNA follows: TGCGCCAGCAGCTTGAAGGCGGGGCCCTACAATGAGCAGTTCTTC.

This clone was recorded once. The rearrangement uses TRBV9 and TRBJ2-5, with D possibly being TRBD1 (6 bases). Germline CDR1 is SGDLS and CDR2 is YYNGEE. V was pared by 0 bases and J by 4 bases, with 10 bases between. This CDR3 comprises 14 residues. In DNA, the CDR3 is TGTGCCAGCAGCGTAGAGATAGGGGGAGAGACCCAGTACTTC. It yields the protein CASSVEIGGETQYF.